The 25 T cell receptor beta chains listed next were all sequenced from one sample in a study of T-cell memory formation after mild COVID-19. TCRdb fed the 5' RACE reads into MiXCR, producing one record per CDR3 protein. The sample includes about 360,000 distinct CDR3 sequences, roughly 13% of them seen just once. The source material was PBMCs or a T cell subset sorted from them (not recorded which). The receptors come from a man between 18 and 35 years old who had mild COVID-19 (a few samples of this study predate the infection). Cell type and time point are not known.

The chain has TRBV20-1 and TRBJ1-4; no clear D gene. The V end was cut by 3 bases, the J end by 8 bases, with 10 bases between. The germline gives CDR1 DFQATT, CDR2 SNEGSKA (reference sequence). The CDR3 runs to 12 residues. CDR3 bases: TGCAGTGCTAGGGTGACGAGGGAAAAACTGTTTTTT. Translation gives CSARVTREKLFF.

There are many counts of this clonotype. The chain combines TRBV28 with TRBJ1-6; 7 bases map to TRBD1. The germline V gene has CDR1 MDHEN and CDR2 SYDVKM. This CDR3 has 14 amino acids. Unmatched junction bases numbered 10, after V lost 3 bases and J lost 14 bases. As DNA, the CDR3 is TGTGCCAGCAGTTTGGACCACCTCCAGGGGGCCCTCCACTTT. It yields the protein CASSLDHLQGALHF.

With respect to this clonotype: The germline gene is not matched at one end of the junction; a read error may be the cause. The genes are TRBV28 and TRBJ1-4, with 11 bases identical to TRBD1. The length of the CDR3 is 13 residues. Germline CDR1 MDHEN, CDR2 SYDVKM. The CDR3 DNA reads TGTGCCAGCAGTTTAAGGGGGACAGGGGGTTTGCTTTTT. Translated, it gives CASSLRGTGGLLF.

This sequence joins TRBV5-1 and TRBJ1-2; D remains ambiguous. The germline V and J ends were trimmed by 1 base and 8 bases, with 15 bases remaining between them. Germline-derived CDR1 and CDR2 are SGHRS and YFSETQ. The CDR3 has 14 residues. For the CDR3, the DNA is TGCGCCAGCAGCTTGTTGGGCCGGGCTCACGGCTACACCTTC. Translation gives CASSLLGRAHGYTF. Combining the CDR3 with reference TRBV5-1 and TRBJ1-2 gives the whole variable domain KAGVTQTPRYLIKTRGQQVTLSCSPISGHRSVSWYQQTPGQGLQFLFEYFSETQRNKGNFPGRFSGRQFSNSRSEMNVSTLELGDSALYLCASSLLGRAHGYTFGSGTRLTVV.

The chain recombines TRBV7-8 with TRBJ1-4; 9 nucleotides line up with TRBD1. The V and J ends lost 4 bases and 7 bases, in that order; junction bases with no gene match: 10. The V gene's germline CDR1 is SGHVS and CDR2 FQNEAQ. The length of the CDR3 is 16 residues. CDR3 in amino acids: CASSSMTGTGSEKLFF. The CDR3 DNA sequence: TGTGCCAGCAGCTCGATGACCGGGACAGGGAGTGAAAAACTGTTTTTT.

This clonotype was detected only a few times. The chain links TRBV6-5 to TRBJ1-3, with no clear D. Per the germline V gene, CDR1 is MNHEY and CDR2 is SVGAGI. Trimming cost V 0 bases and J 2 bases, with 8 bases left between them. The CDR3 contains 15 residues. DNA for the CDR3: TGTGCCAGCAGTTACTCGGCGGGAGCTGGAAACACCATATATTTT. As protein: CASSYSAGAGNTIYF.

This clonotype has a count of ten or more. The chain combines TRBV5-1 with TRBJ1-2; D may be TRBD1 (6 bases). V lost 0 bases to trimming and J lost 4 bases, with 10 bases between them. CDR3 length: 14 amino acids. The V gene's germline CDR1 is SGHRS and CDR2 YFSETQ. The CDR3 is CASSLGGHGYGYTF. CDR3 bases: TGCGCCAGCAGCTTGGGGGGACACGGCTATGGCTACACCTTC.

This clonotype was seen repeatedly, ten times or more. This chain links TRBV29-1 with TRBJ2-1; TRBD1 matches 7 bases. Germline CDR1 SQVTM, CDR2 ANQGSEA. V shed 7 bases and J 7 bases; nucleotides not matched to a gene: 7. The CDR3 runs 12 residues. The CDR3 reads CSEGTAVNEQFF. CDR3 bases: TGCAGCGAGGGGACAGCCGTTAATGAGCAGTTCTTC.

The chain links TRBV7-2 to TRBJ2-1; TRBD2 matches at 9 bases. V gave up 5 bases and J gave up 2 bases; unmatched junction bases: 10. The CDR3 length is 17 residues. In germline, CDR1 is SGHTA, CDR2 FQGNSA. In DNA form, the CDR3 reads TGTGCCAGCAGCCCACGTTGGGGCGGGGGGGCCTACAATGAGCAGTTCTTC. The encoded protein is CASSPRWGGGAYNEQFF. The full variable domain, with the rest looked up from reference TRBV7-2 and TRBJ2-1, is GAGVSQSPSNKVTEKGKDVELRCDPISGHTALYWYRQSLGQGLEFLIYFQGNSAPDKSGLPSDRFSAERTGGSVSTLTIQRTQQEDSAVYLCASSPRWGGGAYNEQFFGPGTRLTVL.

The DNA of the CDR3 is TGTGCCAGCAGCTTAATTCAATGGGGCGCTGACTATGGCTACACCTTC. Encoded protein: CASSLIQWGADYGYTF. J is TRBJ1-2 and V is TRBV11-2; D might be TRBD1 (5 bases). V shed 2 bases and J shed 3 bases, with 16 bases lying between them. CDR1 and CDR2 from the germline V gene are SGHAT and FQNNGV. CDR3 size: 16 residues.

V and J are TRBV6-6 and TRBJ2-1, with TRBD1 matching 8 bases. Germline loops: CDR1 MNHNY, CDR2 SVGAGI (reference sequence). V lost 6 bases, J lost 0 bases, and 4 bases stayed unmatched. CDR3 size: 15 residues. CDR3 amino acids: CASSGQGSSYNEQFF. In nucleotides, the CDR3 is TGTGCCAGCAGCGGACAGGGAAGCTCCTACAATGAGCAGTTCTTC.

This chain joins TRBV5-1 and TRBJ1-1; the D gene is possibly TRBD1 (6 bases). This CDR3 spans 17 amino acids. V was cut by 0 bases and J by 6 bases, with 21 bases left in between. Germline assignment: CDR1 SGHRS and CDR2 YFSETQ. The CDR3 loop reads CASSLAQSTGMDAEAFF. CDR3 DNA: TGCGCCAGCAGCTTGGCTCAGTCTACAGGGATGGACGCTGAAGCTTTCTTT.

In this sample, this clonotype turned up many times. The DNA of the CDR3 is TGCGCCAGCAGCCTCGACGAGGGTCCTGGGAACATTCAGTACTTC. It encodes CASSLDEGPGNIQYF. J is TRBJ2-4 and V is TRBV4-1; D may be TRBD2 (5 bases). Trimming took 4 bases from V and 7 from J, leaving 17 bases between them. This CDR3 has 15 amino acids. The germline gives CDR1 MGHRA, CDR2 YSYEKL.

This clonotype has just a few counts. CDR3 bases: TGTGCCAGCAGCTCGTGGGATTCTGGAAACACCATATATTTT. Amino acids: CASSSWDSGNTIYF. This chain connects TRBV7-9 to TRBJ1-3; D gene ambiguous. The germline V gene has CDR1 SEHNR and CDR2 FQNEAQ (reference sequence). The CDR3 contains 14 residues. V lost 4 bases, J lost 1 base, and 8 bases lay in between.

The CDR3 DNA follows: TGTGCCAGCAGCCAACTGGCAGCTTCCTACGAGCAGTACTTC. It is translated as CASSQLAASYEQYF. The rearrangement uses TRBV14 and TRBJ2-7; no clear D gene. Per the germline V gene, CDR1 is SGHDN and CDR2 is FVKESK. V was trimmed by 2 bases and J by 1 base, leaving 9 bases between them. CDR3 length: 14 amino acids.

This clonotype was detected only a few times. The chain is built from TRBV7-9 and TRBJ2-5, with TRBD1 matching over 8 bases. Germline CDR1 and CDR2: SEHNR and FQNEAQ (reference sequence). V was pared by 5 bases and J by 1 base, with 6 bases of the junction left unmatched. The CDR3 sequence is 15 residues long. The CDR3: CASSLRTGTQETQYF. DNA of the CDR3: TGTGCCAGCAGCCTTAGGACAGGGACCCAAGAGACCCAGTACTTC. Complete variable domain (other parts from reference TRBV7-9 and TRBJ2-5): DTGVSQNPRHKITKRGQNVTFRCDPISEHNRLYWYRQTLGQGPEFLTYFQNEAQLEKSRLLSDRFSAERPKGSFSTLEIQRTEQGDSAMYLCASSLRTGTQETQYFGPGTRLLVL.

The rearrangement uses TRBV28 and TRBJ2-7; 12 nucleotides line up with TRBD2. Trimming cost V 4 bases and J 1 base; bases outside gene matches: 8. The CDR3 has 17 amino acids. Germline V CDR1 and CDR2: MDHEN, SYDVKM. The CDR3 coding sequence is TGTGCCAGCAGTTCCTTCGGACTAGCGGGGATATCCTACGAGCAGTACGTC. Encoded protein: CASSSFGLAGISYEQYV.

This clonotype was recorded at least ten times. The CDR3 region is CASSGNEQFF. The CDR3, as DNA: TGTGCCAGCAGTGGAAATGAGCAGTTCTTC. The V gene is TRBV9, the J gene TRBJ2-1; D is undetermined. Trimming removed 5 bases at V and 7 bases at J, with 4 bases between. Germline CDR1 SGDLS, CDR2 YYNGEE. This CDR3 region has 10 residues.

This clonotype was detected a few times. This chain links TRBV9 with TRBJ2-7, with TRBD2 matching over 7 bases. After removal of 2 bases from V and 3 bases from J, the junction contained 8 bases not matched to a gene. The length of the CDR3 is 15 residues. Germline assignment: CDR1 SGDLS and CDR2 YYNGEE. This chain's CDR3 is CASSVGTGGFYEQYF. DNA of the CDR3: TGTGCCAGCAGCGTCGGAACGGGGGGATTCTACGAGCAGTACTTC.

The chain recombines TRBV4-3 with TRBJ1-1; D is unresolved. V was cut by 0 bases and J by 4 bases, with 15 bases left in between. Germline V lookup: CDR1 LGHNA, CDR2 YSLEER. The CDR3 has 16 residues. The CDR3 region is CASSQESAALTTEAFF. The CDR3 nucleotides read TGCGCCAGCAGCCAAGAGTCGGCCGCCTTGACCACTGAAGCTTTCTTT.

The J gene is TRBJ2-7, the V gene TRBV7-9, with D uncertain. CDR1 is SEHNR, CDR2 FQNEAQ, per germline (reference sequence). This CDR3 region has 14 residues. V was clipped by 5 bases and J by 3 bases, with 14 bases between them. The DNA for the CDR3 is TGTGCCAGCAGCGTCGCCTTACAGAACTACGAGCAGTACTTC. Residues: CASSVALQNYEQYF.

In this sample, this clonotype turned up a few times. The rearrangement links TRBV2 to TRBJ2-3; TRBD2 aligns across 9 bases. The CDR3 is made up of 15 amino acids. Germline lookup yields CDR1 SNHLY and CDR2 FYNNEI. V shed 5 bases and J 5 bases; nucleotides not matched to a gene: 8. Here the CDR3 DNA reads TGTGCCAGCAGTCGCGGGGGGGCCATAGGAGATACGCAGTATTTT. This encodes CASSRGGAIGDTQYF. The whole variable domain, remainder taken from reference TRBV2 and TRBJ2-3, is EPEVTQTPSHQVTQMGQEVILRCVPISNHLYFYWYRQILGQKVEFLVSFYNNEISEKSEIFDDQFSVERPDGSNFTLKIRSTKLEDSAMYFCASSRGGAIGDTQYFGPGTRLTVL.

J is TRBJ2-1 and V is TRBV5-5; TRBD2 matches at 10 bases. The ends lost 1 base at V and 9 bases at J; junction bases unmatched: 7. The CDR3 is 15 amino acids. The germline CDR1 and CDR2 sequences are SGHKS and YYEKEE (reference sequence). CDR3 sequence: CASSLLSGGAGEQFF. In DNA, the CDR3 is TGTGCCAGCAGCTTGCTGAGCGGGGGGGCCGGTGAGCAGTTCTTC. Looking up the rest from reference TRBV5-5 and TRBJ2-1 gives the full variable domain: DAGVTQSPTHLIKTRGQQVTLRCSPISGHKSVSWYQQVLGQGPQFIFQYYEKEERGRGNFPDRFSARQFPNYSSELNVNALLLGDSALYLCASSLLSGGAGEQFFGPGTRLTVL.

This chain joins TRBV5-1 and TRBJ1-1; 8 nucleotides align to TRBD1. The CDR3 runs to 14 residues. Germline assignment: CDR1 SGHRS and CDR2 YFSETQ. After removal of 0 bases from V and 3 bases from J, the junction contained 1 base not matched to a gene. CDR3 residues: CASSLGTGYTEAFF. Written as DNA, the CDR3 is TGCGCCAGCAGCTTGGGGACAGGGTACACTGAAGCTTTCTTT.

This clonotype was picked up a small number of times. Here the CDR3 DNA reads TGTGCCAGCAGCGCTGGAGGGGACAGCACAGATACGCAGTATTTT. As protein: CASSAGGDSTDTQYF. The chain employs TRBV7-9 and TRBJ2-3; D is perhaps TRBD2 (6 bases). Germline-derived CDR1 and CDR2 are SEHNR and FQNEAQ (reference sequence). V shed 5 bases and J shed 0 bases, with 12 bases lying between them. The CDR3 contains 15 residues.